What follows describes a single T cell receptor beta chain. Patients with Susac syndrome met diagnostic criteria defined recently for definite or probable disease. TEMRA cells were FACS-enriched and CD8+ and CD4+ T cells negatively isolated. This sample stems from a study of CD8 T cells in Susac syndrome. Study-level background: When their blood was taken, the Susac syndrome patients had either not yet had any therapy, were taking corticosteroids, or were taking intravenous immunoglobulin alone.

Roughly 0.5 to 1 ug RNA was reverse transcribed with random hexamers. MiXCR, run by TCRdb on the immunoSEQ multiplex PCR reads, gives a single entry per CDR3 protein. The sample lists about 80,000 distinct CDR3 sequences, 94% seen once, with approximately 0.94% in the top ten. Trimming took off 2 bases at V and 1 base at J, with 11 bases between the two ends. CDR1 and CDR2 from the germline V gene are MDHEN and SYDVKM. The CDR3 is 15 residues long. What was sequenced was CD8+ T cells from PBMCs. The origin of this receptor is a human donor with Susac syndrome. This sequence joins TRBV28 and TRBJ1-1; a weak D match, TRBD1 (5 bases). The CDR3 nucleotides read TGTGCCAGCAGTTTACTGGGGGTCTCGAACACTGAAGCTTTCTTT. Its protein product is CASSLLGVSNTEAFF.